This T cell receptor (beta chain) is from a study of CD8 T cells in Susac syndrome. When the RNA was reverse transcribed, random hexamers were used with an input of roughly 0.45 to 1 ug. The authors amplified TCR beta CDR3 across 54 Vbeta and 13 Jbeta using immunoSEQ multiplex PCR. TCRdb analysed the immunoSEQ multiplex PCR reads with MiXCR anew, one entry per CDR3 protein. The sample consists of 190,000 or so distinct CDR3 sequences, more than 90% of them appearing once. Sequencing of TCR beta was performed on blood CD8+ and CD4+ T cells. CD8+ and CD4+ T cells were negatively isolated; TEMRA cells were FACS-enriched. This CDR3 contains 16 residues. Germline V lookup: CDR1 LGHDT, CDR2 YNNKEL (reference sequence). V was trimmed by 1 base and J by 0 bases, leaving 10 bases between them.

This clonotype originated in a human donor with multiple sclerosis. V usage is TRBV3-1 and J usage is TRBJ2-1; no clear D. The specimen sequenced was CD4+ T cells from PBMCs. The CDR3 sequence is CASSQVRGFSYNEQFF. In DNA, the CDR3 is TGTGCCAGCAGCCAAGTTAGAGGTTTCTCCTACAATGAGCAGTTCTTC.